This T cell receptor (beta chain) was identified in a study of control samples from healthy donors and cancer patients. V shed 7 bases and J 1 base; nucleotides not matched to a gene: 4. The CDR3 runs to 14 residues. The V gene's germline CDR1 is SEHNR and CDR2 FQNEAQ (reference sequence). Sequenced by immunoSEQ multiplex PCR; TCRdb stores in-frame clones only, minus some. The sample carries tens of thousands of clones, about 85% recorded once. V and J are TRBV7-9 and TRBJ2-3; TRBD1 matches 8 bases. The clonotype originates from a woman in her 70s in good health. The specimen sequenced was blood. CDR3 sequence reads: CASTRDRRTDTQYF. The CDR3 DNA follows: TGTGCCAGCACCCGGGACAGGCGCACAGATACGCAGTATTTT.